This TCR beta chain was recovered during a study of shared clonotypes between healthy human individuals. Across the study: CD4 naive cells filled three plates per donor, CD4 memory three, CD8 naive two and CD8 memory one.

Some clones are missing from TCRdb's copy, which holds only in-frame ones; the method was immunoSEQ multiplex PCR. The profile shows over a million clones, around 97% of them singletons. CDR3 length: 14 amino acids. Trimming took off 1 base at V and 3 bases at J, with 10 bases between the two ends. Germline assignment: CDR1 KGHSH and CDR2 LQKENI. CD45RA+ naive and CD45RA-negative memory subsets were separated from CD4+ cells. The chain recombines TRBV18 with TRBJ2-7; possibly TRBD1 for D (6 bases). This receptor was taken from a man aged 30 to 39 in good health. Source material: naive CD4+ T cells sorted from blood. Subset meaning: CD45RA+ positively selected. The CDR3 is CASSPLPGVYEQYF. The DNA of the CDR3 is TGTGCCAGCTCACCACTACCAGGGGTCTACGAGCAGTACTTC.